This T cell receptor (beta chain) stems from a study of CD8 T cells in Susac syndrome. Random hexamers served to reverse transcribe roughly 0.5 to 1 ug RNA. In TCRdb, the immunoSEQ multiplex PCR reads were re-called with MiXCR into one record per CDR3 protein. The sample holds about 180,000 distinct CDR3 sequences; 90% to 95% are singletons and the top ten take 0.1% to 0.12%. In germline, CDR1 is SGHNT, CDR2 YYREEE (reference sequence). Deletions cut 0 bases from V and 0 bases from J, with 7 bases between. The length of the CDR3 is 14 residues. This clonotype was sampled from a human donor with Susac syndrome. Sequencing was carried out using CD4+ T cells from PBMCs. V is TRBV5-4 and J is TRBJ2-7; D call uncertain. CDR3 nucleotides: TGTGCCAGCAGCTTGGAGGGAAACTCCTACGAGCAGTACTTC. Translation gives CASSLEGNSYEQYF. The whole variable domain, remainder taken from reference TRBV5-4 and TRBJ2-7, is ETGVTQSPTHLIKTRGQQVTLRCSSQSGHNTVSWYQQALGQGPQFIFQYYREEENGRGNFPPRFSGLQFPNYSSELNVNALELDDSALYLCASSLEGNSYEQYFGPGTRLTVT.